These 6 T cell receptor beta chains came from one sample sequenced in a study of blood T cell repertoires in COVID-19. TCRdb's copy holds only in-frame clones and misses some; the assay was immunoSEQ multiplex PCR. The profile shows about 380,000 clones, approximately 77% of them singletons. The sequenced sample consisted of peripheral blood. These receptors were obtained from a human donor with acute or convalescent COVID-19. The donor label of this sample is uncertain.

The genes are TRBV5-4 and TRBJ2-7; D unresolved. Germline V gene data show CDR1 as SGHNT and CDR2 as YYREEE (reference sequence). V was shortened by 0 bases and J by 2 bases, with 15 bases between the two germline ends. This CDR3 has 16 residues. The CDR3 protein is CASSLDPGLRTYEQYF. The DNA for the CDR3 is TGTGCCAGCAGCTTGGACCCGGGTTTAAGGACCTACGAGCAGTACTTC. The complete variable domain, with remaining parts taken from reference TRBV5-4 and TRBJ2-7, reads ETGVTQSPTHLIKTRGQQVTLRCSSQSGHNTVSWYQQALGQGPQFIFQYYREEENGRGNFPPRFSGLQFPNYSSELNVNALELDDSALYLCASSLDPGLRTYEQYFGPGTRLTVT.

The V call is TRBV7-6, the J call TRBJ2-1, with D possibly TRBD1 on 7 matching bases. Per the germline V gene, CDR1 is SGHVS and CDR2 is FNYEAQ. The CDR3 is 13 residues long. V was shortened by 5 bases and J by 5 bases, with 10 bases between the two germline ends. DNA for the CDR3: TGTGCCAGCAGCGGAGGGGGCCACAATGAGCAGTTCTTC. This sequence encodes CASSGGGHNEQFF.

The CDR3 spells CATSARDRGRHEQYF. CDR3 DNA: TGTGCCACCTCTGCCCGGGACAGGGGGCGCCACGAGCAGTACTTC. The V call is TRBV6-5, the J call TRBJ2-7; 12 positions agree with TRBD1. There are 15 residues in the CDR3. The J segment lost 5 bases and the V segment lost 10 bases, leaving 12 bases of the junction unmatched. The germline gives CDR1 MNHEY, CDR2 SVGAGI.

The J gene is TRBJ1-2, the V gene TRBV2, with D perhaps TRBD1 (6 bases). This CDR3 spans 14 amino acids. V was shortened by 3 bases and J by 2 bases, with 10 bases between the two germline ends. Germline V CDR1 and CDR2: SNHLY, FYNNEI. Written as DNA, the CDR3 is TGTGCCAGCAGTGATGTCAGGGGAAACTATGGCTACACCTTC. It codes for CASSDVRGNYGYTF.

The chain joins TRBV6-5 to TRBJ1-1, with D perhaps TRBD1 (5 bases). V gave up 1 base and J gave up 6 bases, with 15 bases separating them. CDR3 length equals 15 residues. Germline CDR1 MNHEY, CDR2 SVGAGI. CDR3 sequence: CASSYYGRGISEAFF. As DNA, the CDR3 is TGTGCCAGCAGTTACTACGGACGGGGGATCTCTGAAGCTTTCTTT.

The rearrangement joins TRBV11-2 to TRBJ2-3; no firm D call. The CDR3 contains 13 residues. Per germline, CDR1 SGHAT and CDR2 FQNNGV. V shed 4 bases and J shed 2 bases, with 7 bases lying between them. The CDR3 coding sequence is TGTGCCAGCAGCTACTCCTTCACAGATACGCAGTATTTT. Its protein product is CASSYSFTDTQYF.